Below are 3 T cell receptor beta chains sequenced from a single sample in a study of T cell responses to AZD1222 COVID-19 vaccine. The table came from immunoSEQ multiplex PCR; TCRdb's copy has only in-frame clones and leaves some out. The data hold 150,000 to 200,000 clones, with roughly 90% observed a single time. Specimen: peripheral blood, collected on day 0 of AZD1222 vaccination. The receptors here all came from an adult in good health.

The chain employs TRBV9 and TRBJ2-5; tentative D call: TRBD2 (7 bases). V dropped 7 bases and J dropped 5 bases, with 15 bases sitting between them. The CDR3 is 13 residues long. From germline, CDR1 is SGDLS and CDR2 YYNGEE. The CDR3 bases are TGTGCCAGCGGACGGGGGGCTTTGGAGACCCAGTACTTC. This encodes CASGRGALETQYF.

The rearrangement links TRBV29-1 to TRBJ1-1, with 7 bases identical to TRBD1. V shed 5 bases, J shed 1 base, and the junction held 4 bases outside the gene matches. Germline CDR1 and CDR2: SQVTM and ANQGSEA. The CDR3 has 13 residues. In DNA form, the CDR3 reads TGCAGCGTTACGGCAGGGGGGAACACTGAAGCTTTCTTT. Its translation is CSVTAGGNTEAFF.

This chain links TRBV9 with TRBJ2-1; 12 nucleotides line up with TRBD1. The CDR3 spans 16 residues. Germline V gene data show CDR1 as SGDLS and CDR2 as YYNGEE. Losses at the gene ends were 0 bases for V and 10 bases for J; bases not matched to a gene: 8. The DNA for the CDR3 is TGTGCCAGCAGCGTAGTAGCGGGGACAGGGGGCAGCGAGCAGTTCTTC. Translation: CASSVVAGTGGSEQFF.